The entry below gives a single T cell receptor (beta chain) sequence along with its context. The antigen remains undetermined. This sample was included in a study of shared clonotypes between healthy human individuals. Overall study: Donors had three CD4 naive, three CD4 memory, two CD8 naive and one CD8 memory plate apiece.

In the source study's methods: Junction-only sequences without quality scores came from ImmunoSEQ, so filtering differed. Produced via immunoSEQ multiplex PCR; TCRdb's table is partial and in-frame only. V, J and clone size reflect that table, while D and trimming were determined from the DNA. The sample carries some 2.1 million clones, roughly 94% recorded once. Findings and caveats of the study: Rarefaction showed that sequencing of sorted subsets was incomplete (despite large depth).

From CD4+ cells came CD45RA+ naive and CD45RA-negative memory subsets. The sequence was collected from a man aged 18 to 30 in good health. Material: naive CD4+ T cells sorted from blood. Subset given: CD45RA+ positively selected.

DNA for the CDR3: TGCAGCTCCACCCTGGAGCGGAACACTGAAGCTTTCTTT. Its translation is CSSTLERNTEAFF. The chain employs TRBV29-1 and TRBJ1-1; D is undetermined. Germline values: CDR1 SQVTM, CDR2 ANQGSEA. Deletions cut 8 bases from V and 1 base from J, with 14 bases between. The CDR3 contains 13 residues.